This is a list of T cell receptor beta chains from one sample in a study of radiotherapy plus CTLA-4 blockade in lung cancer. Libraries were prepared by immunoSEQ multiplex PCR; TCRdb keeps only in-frame clonotypes and omits some of them. The sample holds tens of thousands of clones, 72% seen once. The sample here was peripheral blood, taken from a patient treated with radiotherapy plus ipilimumab. These receptors were taken from a human donor with non-small cell lung cancer whose response to radiotherapy plus ipilimumab could not be evaluated. The CDR3 runs from the conserved cysteine through the conserved F or W. The D gene is left open where the match is weak. Part of the rows lack a size; the others show once, few, many or a class for expanded clones.

>NA|TRBJ1-2|14|NA|TRBV5-1
TGCGCCAGCAGCTTAAATGGGGCGGCCTATGGCTACACCTTC
CASSLNGAAYGYTF
>TRBD1|TRBJ1-2|13|NA|TRBV5-1
TGCGCCAGCAGCACCAGACAGGGGGAAGGCTACACCTTC
CASSTRQGEGYTF
>TRBD1|TRBJ1-2|14|NA|TRBV28
TGTGCCAGCAGTCCCCCCGGGACAGCGTATGGCTACACCTTC
CASSPPGTAYGYTF
>TRBD2|TRBJ2-7|14|NA|TRBV27
TGTGCCAGCAGTTTATTAGCGGGAGGGTACGAGCAGTACTTC
CASSLLAGGYEQYF
>NA|TRBJ1-4|12|NA|TRBV9
TGTGCCAGCAGCGCACAGAATGAAAAACTGTTTTTT
CASSAQNEKLFF
>NA|TRBJ2-7|13|NA|TRBV14
TGTGCCAGCAGCCCCGGAGCCCCCTACGAGCAGTACTTC
CASSPGAPYEQYF
>NA|TRBJ2-1|16|NA|TRBV4-3
TGCGCCAGCAGCCAATCCCGGGGGACCCCGGGGGATGAGCAGTTCTTC
CASSQSRGTPGDEQFF
>NA|TRBJ2-2|14|NA|TRBV4-2
TGTGCCAGCAGCCAAGGACTTGACACCGGGGAGCTGTTTTTT
CASSQGLDTGELFF
>TRBD2|TRBJ2-2|16|few|TRBV5-4
TGTGCCAGCAGCACCCGGACTAGCGGGAACACCGGGGAGCTGTTTTTT
CASSTRTSGNTGELFF
>TRBD2|TRBJ2-3|15|NA|TRBV27
TGTGCCAGCAGTCGAGCGGGATTCAGCACAGATACGCAGTATTTT
CASSRAGFSTDTQYF
>TRBD2|TRBJ2-1|21|NA|TRBV7-6
TGTGCCAGCAGCTTAGCCCGACTAGCGGGGAGACTTACAAGGGATTACAATGAGCAGTTCTTC
CASSLARLAGRLTRDYNEQFF
>TRBD2|TRBJ2-1|15|NA|TRBV29-1
TGCAGCGTTGAGAGACTAGCGGGAGTAGACAATGAGCAGTTCTTC
CSVERLAGVDNEQFF
>TRBD2|TRBJ2-3|15|NA|TRBV9
TGTGCCAGCAGCGGGACTAGCGGGAGACCAGATACGCAGTATTTT
CASSGTSGRPDTQYF
>NA|TRBJ2-2|15|medium-sized|TRBV6-6
TGTGCCAGCAGTTACTCGGGACAGCGGGCTGGGGAGCTGTTTTTT
CASSYSGQRAGELFF
>NA|TRBJ1-2|16|NA|TRBV5-1
TGCGCCAGCAGCTTGGCCGGTCCGTCACAGATGGATGGCTACACCTTC
CASSLAGPSQMDGYTF
>NA|TRBJ2-7|14|NA|TRBV5-1
TGCGCCAGCAGCTTGGACGGGAGCGCCTACGAGCAGTACTTC
CASSLDGSAYEQYF
>TRBD2|TRBJ2-3|16|NA|TRBV11-2
TGTGCCAGCAGCTCCCGACTAGCGGGGGGCACAGATACGCAGTATTTT
CASSSRLAGGTDTQYF
>TRBD1|TRBJ1-5|15|few|TRBV7-9
TGTGCCAGCAGCCCAGGGACAGGGGGGAATCAGCCCCAGCATTTT
CASSPGTGGNQPQHF
>TRBD2|TRBJ2-2|18|NA|TRBV30
TGTGCCTGGAGGGGAGGTCGGGGCGGGGGGGAGAACACCGGGGAGCTGTTTTTT
CAWRGGRGGGENTGELFF
>NA|TRBJ2-1|16|NA|TRBV29-1
TGCAGCGTTCTCCTAGCGGAGGGGGTAACCTACAATGAGCAGTTCTTC
CSVLLAEGVTYNEQFF
>TRBD1|TRBJ1-2|16|few|TRBV4-1
TGCGCCAGCAGCCAAGTAGGGACAGGGAGGGACTATGGCTACACCTTC
CASSQVGTGRDYGYTF
>NA|TRBJ2-1|14|NA|TRBV6-1
TGTGCCACTTTCGGACAGAGCTCCTACAATGAGCAGTTCTTC
CATFGQSSYNEQFF
>TRBD1|TRBJ2-7|14|NA|TRBV5-1
TGCGCCAGCAGCGGATCAGGGGGCTCCTACGAGCAGTACTTC
CASSGSGGSYEQYF
>NA|TRBJ2-1|13|NA|TRBV6-5
TGTGCCAGCAGTTATCAGGGATACAATGAGCAGTTCTTC
CASSYQGYNEQFF
>NA|TRBJ1-4|19|NA|TRBV4-3
TGCGCCAGCAGCCAAGATCTTCAGGGCCGCCTTGCAACTAATGAAAAACTGTTTTTT
CASSQDLQGRLATNEKLFF
>NA|TRBJ1-2|15|NA|TRBV6-5
TGTGCCAGCAGTTACGTCCGGGAAAAAAACTATGGCTACACCTTC
CASSYVREKNYGYTF
>TRBD1|TRBJ2-1|14|NA|TRBV7-2
TGTGCCAGCAGCGCGCGGACAGGGGTCAATGAGCAGTTCTTC
CASSARTGVNEQFF
>TRBD1|TRBJ2-7|18|few|TRBV11-3
TGTGCCAGCAGCTTCCCATTCCTGCCGGGACAGGGGGCGGACGAGCAGTACTTC
CASSFPFLPGQGADEQYF
>TRBD1|TRBJ1-3|15|few|TRBV7-9
TGTGCCAGCAGCCAGGGGGAGCTATATGGAAACACCATATATTTT
CASSQGELYGNTIYF
>NA|TRBJ1-5|15|NA|TRBV27
TGTGCCAGCAGTCTTTACAGCTCACTCAATCAGCCCCAGCATTTT
CASSLYSSLNQPQHF
>TRBD1|TRBJ2-7|16|NA|TRBV4-1
TGCGCCAGCAGCCAACTCCGGACAGGGGGTAGGAACGAGCAGTACTTC
CASSQLRTGGRNEQYF
>NA|TRBJ2-7|14|NA|TRBV4-1
TGCGCCAGCAGCCAAGCTTTACAGGCCTACGAGCAGTACTTC
CASSQALQAYEQYF
>TRBD1|TRBJ1-2|14|NA|TRBV6-6
TGTGCCAGCAGTCCAGGGGGCACGAACTATGGCTACACCTTC
CASSPGGTNYGYTF
>NA|TRBJ2-2|15|few|TRBV5-1
TGCGCCAGCAGCTGGACAGACGAGAACACCGGGGAGCTGTTTTTT
CASSWTDENTGELFF
>NA|TRBJ1-6|14|NA|TRBV30
TGTGCCTGGAGTCTTAGCTCCTATAATTCACCCCTCCACTTT
CAWSLSSYNSPLHF
>TRBD2|TRBJ2-2|18|NA|TRBV7-6
TGTGCCAGCAGCTTAGTACCGTCCGGCGGGGGGGCCACCGGGGAGCTGTTTTTT
CASSLVPSGGGATGELFF
>TRBD1|TRBJ2-7|15|NA|TRBV5-1
TGCGCCAGCAGCCCAGGGAGAGGGACAGGATCCGAGCAGTACTTC
CASSPGRGTGSEQYF
>NA|TRBJ1-1|15|few|TRBV5-6
TGTGCCAGCAGTCCTTCACAGCTCATGAACACTGAAGCTTTCTTT
CASSPSQLMNTEAFF
>TRBD1|TRBJ1-2|15|NA|TRBV30
TGTGCCTGGTACCACAGGGGGTTTGACCACTATGGCTACACCTTC
CAWYHRGFDHYGYTF
>NA|TRBJ1-5|13|few|TRBV4-1
TGCGCCAGCAGCCAGCAGGTTTTGCAGCCCCAGCATTTT
CASSQQVLQPQHF
>TRBD1|TRBJ2-7|15|NA|TRBV5-1
TGCGCCAGCAGCCCTAGGACAGGGGAGAACTACGAGCAGTACTTC
CASSPRTGENYEQYF
>NA|TRBJ2-7|14|NA|TRBV6-5
TGTGCCAGCCGTCAGACTGGGGCAGGGTCCCAGCAGTACTTC
CASRQTGAGSQQYF
>NA|TRBJ2-7|15|NA|TRBV7-2
TGTGCCAGCAGCTTAGTCGGCGGGTCGGCCTACGAGCAGTACTTC
CASSLVGGSAYEQYF
>TRBD1|TRBJ1-2|12|NA|TRBV7-2
TGTGCCAGCAGCCGCAGGGGGCCGGGCTACACCTTC
CASSRRGPGYTF
>TRBD1|TRBJ2-6|18|NA|TRBV9
TGTGCCAGCAGCGCCGACCGGGACAGGCTCTCTGGGGCCAACGTCCTGACTTTC
CASSADRDRLSGANVLTF